A single sample gave rise to the 30 T cell receptor beta chains below, sequenced in a study of control samples from healthy donors and cancer patients. Generated by immunoSEQ multiplex PCR, the TCRdb table keeps only in-frame clones and is missing some. Of about 54,000 clones detected, almost 96% appear once; the ten largest clones hold under 2%. Sequenced sample: blood. The source of these receptors is a woman aged 25 to 45 in good health.

V is TRBV5-4 and J is TRBJ1-2, with TRBD1 matching over 7 bases. Unmatched junction bases numbered 11, after V lost 2 bases and J lost 7 bases. Germline V CDR1 and CDR2: SGHNT, YYREEE (reference sequence). CDR3 length: 15 residues. The CDR3 DNA is TGTGCCAGCAGCTTTTTGCAGGGGGTGGGCTCTGGCTACACCTTC. Translation gives CASSFLQGVGSGYTF.

The chain links TRBV5-6 to TRBJ1-6; D may be TRBD1 (5 bases). Trimming removed 1 base from V and 3 bases from J, with 11 bases in between. The length of the CDR3 is 16 residues. Germline V gives CDR1 SGHDT, CDR2 YYEEEE. CDR3 residues: CASSLRAGYYNSPLHF. The CDR3 DNA is TGTGCCAGCAGCTTGCGGGCAGGGTACTATAATTCACCCCTCCACTTT.

This chain joins TRBV15 and TRBJ2-1, with 14 positions matching TRBD2. The length of the CDR3 is 18 residues. Per germline, CDR1 LNHNV and CDR2 YYDKDF (reference sequence). V dropped 1 base and J dropped 6; count of bases not matched to a gene: 8. In DNA form, the CDR3 reads TGTGCCACCAGCAGAGCCCCTGGGACTAGCGGGAGTGGCAATGAGCAGTTCTTC. Amino acid sequence: CATSRAPGTSGSGNEQFF.

The chain couples TRBV19 to TRBJ1-2, with a possible D match to TRBD1 (5 bases). The V and J ends lost 5 bases and 7 bases respectively, with 11 bases between them. The CDR3 is made up of 12 amino acids. Germline loops: CDR1 LNHDA, CDR2 SQIVND (reference sequence). This CDR3 reads CASSFPRAGYTF. As DNA, the CDR3 is TGTGCCAGTAGTTTCCCCAGGGCTGGCTACACCTTC.

The V and J genes are TRBV5-3 and TRBJ2-5; D call uncertain. TRBV5-3 is placed among ORFs of uncertain function. The CDR3 has 14 residues. V lost 4 bases to trimming and J lost 1 base, with 11 bases between them. The chain's CDR3 is CARSQRTVQETQYF. CDR3 bases: TGTGCCAGAAGCCAACGGACGGTCCAAGAGACCCAGTACTTC.

The chain joins TRBV29-1 to TRBJ2-1, with 14 bases lining up with TRBD2. Trimming removed 1 base from V and 0 bases from J; junction bases left unmatched: 5. Germline CDR1 reads SQVTM; CDR2 reads ANQGSEA. This CDR3 comprises 18 residues. This CDR3 reads CSVEGTSGRTSSYNEQFF. The CDR3 DNA follows: TGCAGCGTTGAAGGGACTAGCGGGAGGACCAGCTCCTACAATGAGCAGTTCTTC.

This chain uses TRBV29-1 with TRBJ2-5; a possible D gene is TRBD2 (6 bases). This CDR3 is built from 15 residues. Germline V lookup: CDR1 SQVTM, CDR2 ANQGSEA. The V gene lost 3 bases and the J gene lost 1 base, with 15 bases spanning the gap. Here the CDR3 reads CSVELAGSVQETQYF. DNA for the CDR3: TGCAGCGTTGAGTTGGCGGGAAGCGTCCAAGAGACCCAGTACTTC.

The V gene is TRBV27, the J gene TRBJ2-7; D may be TRBD1 or TRBD2 (5 bases each). V lost 2 bases and J 6 bases, leaving 11 bases between the germline ends. This CDR3 contains 13 residues. Germline V gene sequence: CDR1 MNHEY, CDR2 SMNVEV (reference sequence). The CDR3 loop reads CASSLGGDGEQYF. The CDR3 nucleotides read TGTGCCAGCAGTTTAGGGGGAGACGGCGAGCAGTACTTC.

The gene calls are TRBV30 and TRBJ2-6; TRBD1 matches 7 bases. This CDR3 is 19 amino acids long. Germline lookup yields CDR1 GTSNPN and CDR2 SVGIG (reference sequence). The ends lost 2 bases at V and 1 base at J; junction bases unmatched: 14. The DNA of the CDR3 is TGTGCCTGGAGTCCCCGTAGGACAGGCCAGGGGTCTGGGGCCAACGTCCTGACTTTC. Translated, it gives CAWSPRRTGQGSGANVLTF.

The chain is built from TRBV15 and TRBJ1-5, with D perhaps TRBD1 (5 bases). The CDR3 is 14 residues long. Per the germline V gene, CDR1 is LNHNV and CDR2 is YYDKDF (reference sequence). Trimming removed 4 bases from V and 3 bases from J, with 10 bases in between. For the CDR3, the DNA is TGTGCCACCAGCATTGGGGCAGTCAATCAGCCCCAGCATTTT. This gives the protein CATSIGAVNQPQHF. Looking up the rest from reference TRBV15 and TRBJ1-5 gives the full variable domain: DAMVIQNPRYQVTQFGKPVTLSCSQTLNHNVMYWYQQKSSQAPKLLFHYYDKDFNNEADTPDNFQSRRPNTSFCFLDIRSPGLGDTAMYLCATSIGAVNQPQHFGDGTRLSIL.

This chain joins TRBV28 and TRBJ2-1, with D possibly being TRBD1 or TRBD2 (5 bases each). CDR1 is MDHEN, CDR2 SYDVKM, per germline. The CDR3 runs 15 residues. Trimming stripped 5 bases from V and 3 bases from J, with 14 bases between. As DNA, the CDR3 is TGTGCCAGCAGTACCCGGGACGCCGGCTACAATGAGCAGTTCTTC. Translating gives CASSTRDAGYNEQFF. The variable domain in full, completed from reference TRBV28 and TRBJ2-1, reads DVKVTQSSRYLVKRTGEKVFLECVQDMDHENMFWYRQDPGLGLRLIYFSYDVKMKEKGDIPEGYSVSREKKERFSLILESASTNQTSMYLCASSTRDAGYNEQFFGPGTRLTVL.

The rearrangement links TRBV9 to TRBJ1-3, with TRBD1 as a possible D gene (5 bases). Germline V gene data show CDR1 as SGDLS and CDR2 as YYNGEE. V gave up 4 bases and J gave up 9 bases, with 20 bases separating them. The CDR3 runs to 15 residues. CDR3 DNA sequence: TGTGCCAGCAGCCCTGGCTGGGACCTGAGGGCCACCATATATTTT. Protein product: CASSPGWDLRATIYF.

The table lists this clone with a count of one. J is TRBJ1-5 and V is TRBV28; TRBD1 might be the D (5 bases). Germline values: CDR1 MDHEN, CDR2 SYDVKM. The CDR3 sequence is 13 residues long. Trimming shortened V by 6 bases and J by 2 bases, and 8 bases separated the two germline ends. Written as DNA, the CDR3 is TGTGCCAGCAGCGGGACGGGCAATCAGCCCCAGCATTTT. Its translation: CASSGTGNQPQHF. Drawing the rest from reference TRBV28 and TRBJ1-5, the complete variable domain is DVKVTQSSRYLVKRTGEKVFLECVQDMDHENMFWYRQDPGLGLRLIYFSYDVKMKEKGDIPEGYSVSREKKERFSLILESASTNQTSMYLCASSGTGNQPQHFGDGTRLSIL.

This chain uses TRBV10-1 with TRBJ2-7; 8 bases fit TRBD1. Germline lookup yields CDR1 WNHNN and CDR2 SYGVQD (reference sequence). V trimming: 4 bases; J trimming: 0 bases; junction bases outside the gene matches: 5. This CDR3 has 15 amino acids. The CDR3 sequence: CASSGGTGDSYEQYF. CDR3 nucleotides: TGCGCCAGCAGTGGGGGGACAGGTGACTCCTACGAGCAGTACTTC.

The V gene is TRBV18, the J gene TRBJ2-2, with 8 nucleotides matching TRBD1. This CDR3 comprises 16 residues. Trimming at V came to 1 base and at J to 4 bases, leaving 5 bases not matched to a gene. The germline V gene encodes CDR1 KGHSH and CDR2 LQKENI. The CDR3 reads CASSPLQQGGTGELFF. For the CDR3, the DNA is TGTGCCAGCTCACCACTTCAACAGGGGGGCACCGGGGAGCTGTTTTTT.

The rearrangement links TRBV27 to TRBJ1-5; 9 bases line up with TRBD1. V dropped 6 bases and J dropped 2; count of bases not matched to a gene: 5. The germline CDR1 and CDR2 sequences are MNHEY and SMNVEV (reference sequence). The CDR3 covers 15 residues. The CDR3 DNA reads TGTGCCAGCAGCTGGACAGGGGAGGGCAATCAGCCCCAGCATTTT. It codes for CASSWTGEGNQPQHF.

V usage is TRBV28 and J usage is TRBJ2-7; 11 nucleotides match TRBD2. The CDR3 loop spans 16 amino acids. Germline V gene data show CDR1 as MDHEN and CDR2 as SYDVKM. The junction had 6 bases not matched to a gene; V was cut back by 2 bases and J by 3 bases. The CDR3 DNA is TGTGCCAGCAGTTTAGCGTCTAGCGGGAGGCTCTACGAGCAGTACTTC. Translation gives CASSLASSGRLYEQYF.

The J gene is TRBJ1-4, the V gene TRBV27; TRBD1 aligns across 9 bases. The CDR3 runs to 15 residues. Germline assignment: CDR1 MNHEY and CDR2 SMNVEV (reference sequence). After removal of 4 bases from V and 4 bases from J, the junction contained 4 bases not matched to a gene. The CDR3 DNA is TGTGCCAGCAGTTCTTACAGGGGGCGTAATGAAAAACTGTTTTTT. Amino acids: CASSSYRGRNEKLFF.

The CDR3 DNA sequence: TGCGCCAGCAGCAGAGGACAGGGAAGAGAAAAACTGTTTTTT. Amino acid sequence: CASSRGQGREKLFF. The chain uses TRBV5-1 and TRBJ1-4, with 8 bases identical to TRBD1. Germline lookup yields CDR1 SGHRS and CDR2 YFSETQ. This CDR3 contains 14 residues. After removal of 4 bases from V and 8 bases from J, the junction contained 7 bases not matched to a gene.

This rearrangement joins TRBV2 to TRBJ2-1; D call uncertain. Trimming stripped 9 bases from V and 12 bases from J, with 24 bases between. The CDR3 covers 14 residues. In germline, CDR1 is SNHLY, CDR2 FYNNEI. The CDR3 here is CASDPYPNPQAQFF. The CDR3 DNA is TGTGCCAGTGATCCTTATCCTAACCCCCAGGCGCAGTTCTTC. The full variable domain, with the rest looked up from reference TRBV2 and TRBJ2-1, is EPEVTQTPSHQVTQMGQEVILRCVPISNHLYFYWYRQILGQKVEFLVSFYNNEISEKSEIFDDQFSVERPDGSNFTLKIRSTKLEDSAMYFCASDPYPNPQAQFFGPGTRLTVL.

The rearrangement uses TRBV9 and TRBJ2-3, with TRBD2 matching over 7 bases. Germline CDR1 reads SGDLS; CDR2 reads YYNGEE. Germline trimming cut 0 bases from V and 2 bases from J; bases unmatched to any gene: 6. The CDR3 contains 16 residues. Here the CDR3 DNA reads TGTGCCAGCAGCGTAGCAAACGGGGGGAACACAGATACGCAGTATTTT. It is translated as CASSVANGGNTDTQYF.

The chain carries TRBV15 and TRBJ2-2; D is undetermined. The V gene lost 5 bases and the J gene lost 4 bases, with 17 bases spanning the gap. Germline V gives CDR1 LNHNV, CDR2 YYDKDF (reference sequence). The CDR3 spans 16 residues. The DNA of the CDR3 is TGTGCCACCAGCCCTCGGACGGCGACCGGCACCGGGGAGCTGTTTTTT. Translated, it gives CATSPRTATGTGELFF.

V gene TRBV5-4 combines with J gene TRBJ2-1; 11 bases align to TRBD2. Unmatched junction bases numbered 4, after V lost 3 bases and J lost 5 bases. This CDR3 comprises 15 residues. Germline loops: CDR1 SGHNT, CDR2 YYREEE (reference sequence). CDR3: CASSWGLAEDNEQFF. DNA for the CDR3: TGTGCCAGCAGCTGGGGACTAGCGGAGGACAATGAGCAGTTCTTC.

This clone was found once. The chain couples TRBV24-1 to TRBJ1-5, with no clear D. CDR1 is KGHDR, CDR2 SFDVKD, per germline. With 2 bases removed from V and 3 bases from J, the gap between germline ends came to 7 bases. This CDR3 contains 14 residues. CDR3 loop: CATSDYSVNQPQHF. The CDR3 DNA is TGTGCCACCAGTGATTACAGTGTCAATCAGCCCCAGCATTTT.

The chain recombines TRBV6-5 with TRBJ2-7, with D hard to call. Germline values: CDR1 MNHEY, CDR2 SVGAGI. The V and J ends lost 6 bases and 2 bases respectively, with 11 bases between them. The CDR3 is made up of 13 amino acids. The CDR3 protein is CASSMAGPYEQYF. CDR3 sequence (DNA): TGTGCCAGCAGCATGGCCGGGCCCTACGAGCAGTACTTC.

This chain connects TRBV3-1 (or the pseudogene TRBV3-2) to TRBJ1-4, with 8 bases fitting TRBD1. The length of the CDR3 is 14 residues. CDR1 LGHDT and CDR2 YNNKEL come from the germline V gene (reference sequence). After removal of 4 bases from V and 8 bases from J, the junction contained 6 bases not matched to a gene. This CDR3 reads CASSRQGTGEKLFF. The CDR3 DNA sequence: TGTGCCAGCAGCCGACAGGGGACGGGGGAAAAACTGTTTTTT.

The CDR3 DNA follows: TGTGCCACCAGCAGAGGTGCGCGGGAGGGCCTCGAGCAGTACTTC. It encodes CATSRGAREGLEQYF. V is TRBV15 and J is TRBJ2-7, with 9 bases identical to TRBD2. Germline V gene sequence: CDR1 LNHNV, CDR2 YYDKDF (reference sequence). V dropped 1 base and J dropped 6; count of bases not matched to a gene: 7. This CDR3 contains 15 residues. The full variable domain, rest sourced from reference TRBV15 and TRBJ2-7, is DAMVIQNPRYQVTQFGKPVTLSCSQTLNHNVMYWYQQKSSQAPKLLFHYYDKDFNNEADTPDNFQSRRPNTSFCFLDIRSPGLGDTAMYLCATSRGAREGLEQYFGPGTRLTVT.

The genes are TRBV7-9 and TRBJ2-5; D remains unclear. V gave up 6 bases and J gave up 4 bases, with 18 bases separating them. Germline V CDR1 and CDR2: SEHNR, FQNEAQ (reference sequence). The CDR3 runs 15 residues. The CDR3: CASSHGSITAETQYF. The CDR3 DNA follows: TGTGCCAGCAGTCACGGGTCCATTACGGCAGAGACCCAGTACTTC.

Notes on this clone: The same CDR3 arises from other DNA sequences in this sample as well. This chain connects TRBV27 to TRBJ2-2, with a possible D match to TRBD1 (6 bases). V was shortened by 5 bases and J by 5 bases, with 15 bases between the two germline ends. The CDR3 contains 15 residues. Per germline, CDR1 MNHEY and CDR2 SMNVEV (reference sequence). The CDR3 nucleotides read TGTGCCAGCAGTCCAGGGGTATCGCGGACCGGGGAGCTGTTTTTT. Translation: CASSPGVSRTGELFF.

The V and J genes are TRBV2 and TRBJ2-5; TRBD2 agrees at 10 bases. Germline V gene sequence: CDR1 SNHLY, CDR2 FYNNEI. V lost 0 bases and J lost 4; bases outside the gene matches: 5. The CDR3 runs 16 residues. In DNA form, the CDR3 reads TGTGCCAGCAGTGAAGCTCTAGCGGGAGTAACAGAGACCCAGTACTTC. Protein: CASSEALAGVTETQYF.